This T cell receptor beta chain was captured by sequencing in a study of blood T cell repertoires in COVID-19 (dated by TCRdb to between 2020 and 2021). About the investigation overall: Samples covering the acute and convalescent phases of COVID-19 were provided by collaborators in the United States, Italy and Spain. The prospective study material was composed of cDNA or gDNA derived from T cells, B-cell-depleted T cells, or PBMCs. Where available, HLA class I and class II types were taken from metadata supplied by the sample provider and were not determined by assay-based typing. The samples were drawn from the first 160 participants of the ongoing ImmuneRACE study and from 950 to 1,500 subjects provided by 6 global collaborators. The dataset comprised deeply sampled blood TCRbeta repertoires from subjects exposed to, actively infected with, or recovered from COVID-19. The repertoires were released in a freely available public database meant as a resource for research on the immune response to SARS-CoV-2. A de-identified subject ID, COVID-19 status, age in years and sex were almost always included in the sample metadata. Overall results and qualifications from the work: The quantity of clinical and demographic metadata differed by source and by participant and was supplied without curation.

TCRbeta CDR3 regions were amplified from genomic DNA using the immunoSEQ Assay, a bias-controlled multiplex PCR. The published analysis was carried out like this. Nucleated cell counts per sample were estimated from amplification of reference gene primers within the assay. Sequence reads were collapsed and filtered to measure the absolute abundance of every unique TCRbeta CDR3 rearrangement. For each sample, productive Simpson clonality was calculated by taking the square root of Simpson's diversity index across productive rearrangements. Sourced from immuneACCESS, this table was stored by TCRdb with only in-frame sequences that have V and J called. A share of the clones is absent; for the studies checked, an unresolved V gene accounts for under half, and the remainder has no known explanation. V and J calls and clone size are as listed in that table; D and trimming were resolved from the DNA. The sample table records some 170,000 clones; 75% to 90% of these occur just once. The ten largest clonotypes hold 5% to 8% of the sample.

Details on this clone: No antigen is known for it. No much larger clone is present one base from it, and per-base qualities are unavailable.

In the prospective study, participants were about 18 to 95 years old, resided in about two dozen geographic areas of the United States, and were enrolled through a virtual design. To assign participants to cohorts, the prospective study relied on clinical history that participants themselves reported in a screening survey and a study questionnaire. ImmuneRACE Cohort 3 recovered participants were defined by two consecutive negative NP/OP PCR tests, healthcare professional clearance, or symptom resolution. Each participant in the prospective study had whole blood, serum and a nasopharyngeal or oropharyngeal swab collected by mobile phlebotomists. Over a roughly 2-month period, participants in the prospective study had the option of providing additional blood draws and questionnaires. Prospective study blood samples were shipped either frozen or at room temperature before DNA extraction. The CDR1 and CDR2 encoded by the germline V gene are MNHEY and SVGAGI. Measured from the cysteine to the phenylalanine, the CDR3 is 13 residues long. The retained sequence is limited to the CDR3, 39 bases, with the frame set at the first base. V gives up 2 bases and J gives up 8 bases, and the segment between their germline ends measures 12 bases.

The rearranged chain carries TRBV6-5 and TRBJ1-2; the D gene cannot be named for sure. The sequencing sample was made of PBMCs or T cells enriched from blood (not recorded which). The origin of this receptor is a man aged 35 to 55 who had recovered from COVID-19. For the CDR3, the sequence is CASSYELPRGYTF. The DNA sequence is given as TGTGCCAGCAGTTACGAGCTTCCTCGGGGCTACACCTTC.